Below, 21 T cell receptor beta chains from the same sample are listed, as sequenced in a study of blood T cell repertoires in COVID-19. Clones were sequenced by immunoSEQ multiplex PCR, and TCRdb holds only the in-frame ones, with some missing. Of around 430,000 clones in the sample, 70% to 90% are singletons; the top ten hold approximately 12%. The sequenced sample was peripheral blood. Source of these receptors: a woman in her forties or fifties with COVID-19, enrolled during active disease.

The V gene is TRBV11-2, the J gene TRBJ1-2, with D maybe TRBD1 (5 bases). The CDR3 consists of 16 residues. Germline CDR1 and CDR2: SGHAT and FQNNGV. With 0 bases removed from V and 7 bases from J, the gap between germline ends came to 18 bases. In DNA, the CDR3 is TGTGCCAGCAGCTTAGATTCGACAGCAGCGCTTCGTGGCTACACCTTC. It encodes CASSLDSTAALRGYTF. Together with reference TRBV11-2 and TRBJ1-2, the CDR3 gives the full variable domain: EAGVAQSPRYKIIEKRQSVAFWCNPISGHATLYWYQQILGQGPKLLIQFQNNGVVDDSQLPKDRFSAERLKGVDSTLKIQPAKLEDSAVYLCASSLDSTAALRGYTFGSGTRLTVV.

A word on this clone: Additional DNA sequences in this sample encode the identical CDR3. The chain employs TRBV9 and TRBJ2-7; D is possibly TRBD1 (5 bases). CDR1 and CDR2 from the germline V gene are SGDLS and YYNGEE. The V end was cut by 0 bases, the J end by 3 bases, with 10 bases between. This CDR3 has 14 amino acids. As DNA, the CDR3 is TGTGCCAGCAGCGTAGGAGACAGAAACTACGAGCAGTACTTC. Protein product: CASSVGDRNYEQYF.

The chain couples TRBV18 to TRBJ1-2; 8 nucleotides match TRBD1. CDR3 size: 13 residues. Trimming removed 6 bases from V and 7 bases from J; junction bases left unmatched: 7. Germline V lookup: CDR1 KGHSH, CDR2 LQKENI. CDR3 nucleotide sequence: TGTGCCAGCTCCGAGACAGGGGCAAGTGGCTACACCTTC. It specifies CASSETGASGYTF.

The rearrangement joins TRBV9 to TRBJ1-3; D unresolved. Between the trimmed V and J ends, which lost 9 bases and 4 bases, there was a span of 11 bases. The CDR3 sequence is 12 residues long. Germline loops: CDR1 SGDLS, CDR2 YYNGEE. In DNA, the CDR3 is TGTGCCAACCTAAAGAGGGGAAACACCATATATTTT. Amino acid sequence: CANLKRGNTIYF.

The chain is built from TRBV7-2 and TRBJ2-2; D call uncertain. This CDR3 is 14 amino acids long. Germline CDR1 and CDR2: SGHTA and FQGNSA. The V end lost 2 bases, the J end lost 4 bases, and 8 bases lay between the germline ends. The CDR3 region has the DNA TGTGCCAGCAGCTTAATGCTATCCACCGGGGAGCTGTTTTTT. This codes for CASSLMLSTGELFF.

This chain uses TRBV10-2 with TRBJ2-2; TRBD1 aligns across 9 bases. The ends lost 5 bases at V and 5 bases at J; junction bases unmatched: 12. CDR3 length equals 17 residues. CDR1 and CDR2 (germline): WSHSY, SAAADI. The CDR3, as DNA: TGCGCCAGCAGTACGATCCTCCGGGACAGGGAAACCGGGGAGCTGTTTTTT. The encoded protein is CASSTILRDRETGELFF.

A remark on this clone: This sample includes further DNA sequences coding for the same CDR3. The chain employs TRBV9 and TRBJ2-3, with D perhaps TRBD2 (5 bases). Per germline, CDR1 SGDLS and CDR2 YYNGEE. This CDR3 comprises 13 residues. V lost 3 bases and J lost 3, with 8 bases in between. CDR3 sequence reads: CASSARGTDTQYF. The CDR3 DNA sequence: TGTGCCAGCAGCGCCCGCGGGACAGATACGCAGTATTTT. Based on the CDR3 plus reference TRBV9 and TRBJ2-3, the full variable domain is DSGVTQTPKHLITATGQRVTLRCSPRSGDLSVYWYQQSLDQGLQFLIQYYNGEERAKGNILERFSAQQFPDLHSELNLSSLELGDSALYFCASSARGTDTQYFGPGTRLTVL.

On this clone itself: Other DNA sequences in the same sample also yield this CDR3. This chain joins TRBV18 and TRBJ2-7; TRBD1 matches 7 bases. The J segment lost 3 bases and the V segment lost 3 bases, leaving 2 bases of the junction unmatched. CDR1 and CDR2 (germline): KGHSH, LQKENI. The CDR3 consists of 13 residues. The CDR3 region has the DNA TGTGCCAGCTCACCCGGGACAGACTACGAGCAGTACTTC. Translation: CASSPGTDYEQYF.

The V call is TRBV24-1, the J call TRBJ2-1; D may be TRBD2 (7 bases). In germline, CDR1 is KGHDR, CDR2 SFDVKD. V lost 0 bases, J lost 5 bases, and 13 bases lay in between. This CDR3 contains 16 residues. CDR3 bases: TGTGCCACCAGTGATTTGGGCGGGGGCGATAACAATGAGCAGTTCTTC. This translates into CATSDLGGGDNNEQFF.

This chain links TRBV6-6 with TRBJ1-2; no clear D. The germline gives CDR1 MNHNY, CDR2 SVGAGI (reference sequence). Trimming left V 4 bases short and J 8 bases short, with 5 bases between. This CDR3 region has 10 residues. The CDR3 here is CASSWQGYTF. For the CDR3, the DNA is TGTGCCAGCAGTTGGCAAGGCTACACCTTC.

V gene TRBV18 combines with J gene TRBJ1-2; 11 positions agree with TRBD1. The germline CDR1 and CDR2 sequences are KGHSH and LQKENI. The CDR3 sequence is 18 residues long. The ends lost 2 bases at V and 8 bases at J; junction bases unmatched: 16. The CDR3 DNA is TGTGCCAGCTCACCAGTTCCGCCCAGAGGACAGGGGGCGTTCGGCTACACCTTC. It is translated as CASSPVPPRGQGAFGYTF.

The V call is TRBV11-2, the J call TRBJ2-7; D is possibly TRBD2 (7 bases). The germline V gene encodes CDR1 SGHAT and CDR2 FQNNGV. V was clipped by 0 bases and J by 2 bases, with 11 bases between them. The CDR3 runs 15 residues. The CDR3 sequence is CASSLEGGGPYEQYF. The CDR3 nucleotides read TGTGCCAGCAGCTTAGAAGGGGGGGGGCCCTACGAGCAGTACTTC.

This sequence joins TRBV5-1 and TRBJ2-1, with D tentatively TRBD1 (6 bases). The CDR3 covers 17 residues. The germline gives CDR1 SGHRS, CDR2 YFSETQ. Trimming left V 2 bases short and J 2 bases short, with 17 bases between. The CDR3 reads CASSLGILGHTYNEQFF. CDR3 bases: TGCGCCAGCAGCTTAGGGATCCTGGGACACACCTACAATGAGCAGTTCTTC.

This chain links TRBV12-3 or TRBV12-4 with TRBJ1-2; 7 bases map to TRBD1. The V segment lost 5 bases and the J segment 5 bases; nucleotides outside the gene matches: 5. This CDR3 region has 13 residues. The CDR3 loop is CASSLGQPYGYTF. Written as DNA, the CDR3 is TGTGCCAGCAGTCTGGGACAGCCTTATGGCTACACCTTC.

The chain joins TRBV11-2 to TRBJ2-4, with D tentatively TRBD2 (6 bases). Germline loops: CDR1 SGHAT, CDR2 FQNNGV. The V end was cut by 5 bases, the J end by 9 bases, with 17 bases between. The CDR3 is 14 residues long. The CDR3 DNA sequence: TGTGCCAGCAGCCCAAACGCCGCCGGGGGCATTCAGTACTTC. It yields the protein CASSPNAAGGIQYF.

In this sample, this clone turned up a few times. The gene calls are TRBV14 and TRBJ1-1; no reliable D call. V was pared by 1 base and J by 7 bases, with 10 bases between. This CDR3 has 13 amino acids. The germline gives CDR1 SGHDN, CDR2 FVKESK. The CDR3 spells CASSQVVLSEAFF. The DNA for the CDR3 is TGTGCCAGCAGCCAAGTGGTGTTGAGTGAAGCTTTCTTT. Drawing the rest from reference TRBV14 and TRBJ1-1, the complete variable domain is EAGVTQFPSHSVIEKGQTVTLRCDPISGHDNLYWYRRVMGKEIKFLLHFVKESKQDESGMPNNRFLAERTGGTYSTLKVQPAELEDSGVYFCASSQVVLSEAFFGQGTRLTVV.

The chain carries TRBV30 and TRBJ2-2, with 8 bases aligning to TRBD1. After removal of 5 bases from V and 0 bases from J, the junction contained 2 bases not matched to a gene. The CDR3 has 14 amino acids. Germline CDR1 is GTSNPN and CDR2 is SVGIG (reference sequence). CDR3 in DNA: TGTGCCTGGGAACAGGGGGCGAACACCGGGGAGCTGTTTTTT. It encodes CAWEQGANTGELFF.

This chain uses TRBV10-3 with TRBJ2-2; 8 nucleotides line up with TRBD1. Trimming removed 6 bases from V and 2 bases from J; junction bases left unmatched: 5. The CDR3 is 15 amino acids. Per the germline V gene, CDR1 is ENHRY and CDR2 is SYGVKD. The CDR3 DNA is TGTGCCATCAGGGGGGACAGGAAAAACACCGGGGAGCTGTTTTTT. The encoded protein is CAIRGDRKNTGELFF.

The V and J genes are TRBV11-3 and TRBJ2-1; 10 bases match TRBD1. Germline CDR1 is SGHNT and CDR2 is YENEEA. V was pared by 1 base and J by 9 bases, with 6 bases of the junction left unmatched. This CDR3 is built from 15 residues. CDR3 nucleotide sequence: TGTGCCAGCAGCTTAGGGGACAGGGGAGTGAGTGAGCAGTTCTTC. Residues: CASSLGDRGVSEQFF.

The CDR3 region is CASSVDRRGAIYGYTF. As DNA, the CDR3 is TGTGCCAGCAGCGTAGATCGCCGGGGGGCAATCTATGGCTACACCTTC. V and J are TRBV9 and TRBJ1-2; D perhaps matches TRBD1 (6 bases). In germline, CDR1 is SGDLS, CDR2 YYNGEE. CDR3 size: 16 residues. Trimming removed 0 bases from V and 4 bases from J, with 16 bases in between.

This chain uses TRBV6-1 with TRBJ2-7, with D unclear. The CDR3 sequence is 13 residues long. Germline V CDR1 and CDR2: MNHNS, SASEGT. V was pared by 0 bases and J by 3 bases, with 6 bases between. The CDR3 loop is CASSEAIYYEQYF. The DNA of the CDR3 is TGTGCCAGCAGTGAAGCCATCTACTACGAGCAGTACTTC.